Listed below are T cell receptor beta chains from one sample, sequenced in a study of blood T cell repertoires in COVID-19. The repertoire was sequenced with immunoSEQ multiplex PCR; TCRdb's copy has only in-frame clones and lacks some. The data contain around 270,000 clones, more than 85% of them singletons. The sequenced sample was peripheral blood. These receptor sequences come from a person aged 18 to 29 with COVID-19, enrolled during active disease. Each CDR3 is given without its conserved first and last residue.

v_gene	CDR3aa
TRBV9	ASSVGSSGYEQF
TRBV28	ASSGDRSSPLH
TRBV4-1	ASSQGPAGEDTGELF
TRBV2	ASSESLMGDRSFYT
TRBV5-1	ASRSDSSSYEQY
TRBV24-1	ATTTGTSGWDEQF
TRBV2	ASSDYSVEKLF
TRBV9	ASSVDLQGNYGYT
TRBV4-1	ASSQENREWYEQY
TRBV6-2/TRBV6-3	ASSYRDSLWGNQPQH
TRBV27	ASSLGGNYNSPLH
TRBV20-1	SASTIDRETYNSPLH
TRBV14	ASSRVAAYNEQF
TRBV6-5	ASRPLAGGSNEQF
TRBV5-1	ASSLGGGRGNQPQH
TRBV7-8	ASSLLTQGAGEQY